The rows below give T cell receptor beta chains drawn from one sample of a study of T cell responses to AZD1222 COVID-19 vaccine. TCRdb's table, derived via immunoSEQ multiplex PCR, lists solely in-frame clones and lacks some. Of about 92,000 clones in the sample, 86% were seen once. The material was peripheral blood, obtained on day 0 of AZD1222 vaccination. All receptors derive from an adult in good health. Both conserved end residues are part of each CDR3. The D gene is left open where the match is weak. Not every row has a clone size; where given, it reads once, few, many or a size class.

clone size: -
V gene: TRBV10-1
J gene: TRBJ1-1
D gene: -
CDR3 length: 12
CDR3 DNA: TGCGCCAGCAGTACCACTGAGACTGAAGCTTTCTTT
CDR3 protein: CASSTTETEAFF

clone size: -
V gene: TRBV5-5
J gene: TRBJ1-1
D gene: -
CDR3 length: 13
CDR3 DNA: TGTGCCAGCAGCTCCGAGATCTACACTGAAGCTTTCTTT
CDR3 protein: CASSSEIYTEAFF

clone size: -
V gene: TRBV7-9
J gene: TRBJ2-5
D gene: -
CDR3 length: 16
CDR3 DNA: TGTGCCAGCAGCTTAGACCCACGGCCAGGGATGGAGACCCAGTACTTC
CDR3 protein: CASSLDPRPGMETQYF

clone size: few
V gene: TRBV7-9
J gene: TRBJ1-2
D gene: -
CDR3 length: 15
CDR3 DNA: TGTGCCAGCAGCTTCCTTACATCGGACAGCAAAGGCTACACCTTC
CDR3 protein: CASSFLTSDSKGYTF

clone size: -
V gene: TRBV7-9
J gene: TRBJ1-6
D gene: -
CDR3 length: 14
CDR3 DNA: TGTGCCAGCAGCTTAGATGTTCCCGGTTCACCCCTCCACTTT
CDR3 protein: CASSLDVPGSPLHF

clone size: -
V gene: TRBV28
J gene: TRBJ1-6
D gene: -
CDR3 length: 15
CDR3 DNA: TGTGCCAGCACCGTGGAGGTCGCCAGTAATTCACCCCTCCACTTT
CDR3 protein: CASTVEVASNSPLHF

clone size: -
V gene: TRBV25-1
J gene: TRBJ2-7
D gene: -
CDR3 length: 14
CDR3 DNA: TGTGCCAGCAGTGATATTGTTGCGGGCCTGGAGCAGTACTTC
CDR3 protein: CASSDIVAGLEQYF

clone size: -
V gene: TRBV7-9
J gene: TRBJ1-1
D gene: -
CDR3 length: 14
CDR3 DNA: TGTGCCAGCAGCTTAGCGCAAAGGGATCCTGAAGCTTTCTTT
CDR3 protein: CASSLAQRDPEAFF

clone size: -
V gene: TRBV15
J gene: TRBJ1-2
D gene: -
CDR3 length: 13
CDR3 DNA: TGTGCCACCAGCAGAGATGCTAACTATGGCTACACCTTC
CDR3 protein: CATSRDANYGYTF

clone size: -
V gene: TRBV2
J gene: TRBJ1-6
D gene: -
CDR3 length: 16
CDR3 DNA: TGTGCCAGCAGTGCAGATCAGGGATTGGGGCACGCACCCCTCCACTTT
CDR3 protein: CASSADQGLGHAPLHF

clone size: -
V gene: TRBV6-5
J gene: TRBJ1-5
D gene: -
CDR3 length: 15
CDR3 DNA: TGTGCCAGCAGGTCGGGGGGGGTAGGCAATCAGCCCCAGCATTTT
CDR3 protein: CASRSGGVGNQPQHF

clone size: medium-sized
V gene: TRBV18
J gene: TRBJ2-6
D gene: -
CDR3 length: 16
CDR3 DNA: TGTGCCAGCTCACCAGAACTAGCAGTTGGGGCCAACGTCCTGACTTTC
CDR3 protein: CASSPELAVGANVLTF

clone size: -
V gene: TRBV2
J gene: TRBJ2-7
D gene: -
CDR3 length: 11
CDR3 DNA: TGTGCCAGCAGGTACCTATACGAGCAGTACTTC
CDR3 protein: CASRYLYEQYF

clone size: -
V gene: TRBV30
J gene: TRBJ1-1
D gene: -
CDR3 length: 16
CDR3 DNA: TGTGCCTGGAGTGTCTACCGGACAGCCCCAAACACTGAAGCTTTCTTT
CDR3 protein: CAWSVYRTAPNTEAFF

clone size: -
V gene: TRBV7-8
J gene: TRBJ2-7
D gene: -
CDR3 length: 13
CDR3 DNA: TGTGCCAGCAGCTTTACGGAGATCTACGAGCAGTACTTC
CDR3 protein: CASSFTEIYEQYF

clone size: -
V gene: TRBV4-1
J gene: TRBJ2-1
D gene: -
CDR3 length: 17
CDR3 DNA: TGCGCCAGCAGCCAAGGTGCTAGCTCTAGCTCCTACAATGAGCAGTTCTTC
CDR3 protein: CASSQGASSSSYNEQFF

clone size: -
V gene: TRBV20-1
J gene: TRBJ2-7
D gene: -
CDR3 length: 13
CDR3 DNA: TGCAGTGCTAGTAGGGGACGGGACTACGAGCAGTACTTC
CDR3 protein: CSASRGRDYEQYF

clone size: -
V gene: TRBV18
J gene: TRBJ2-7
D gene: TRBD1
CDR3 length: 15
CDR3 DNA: TGTGCCAGCTCCAGCCAGACAGGGCCAAGCTACGAGCAGTACTTC
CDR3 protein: CASSSQTGPSYEQYF

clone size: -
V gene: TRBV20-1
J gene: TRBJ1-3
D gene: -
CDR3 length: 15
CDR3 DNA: TGCAGTGCTAGTCATACACAGGGCCCTGGAAACACCATATATTTT
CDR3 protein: CSASHTQGPGNTIYF

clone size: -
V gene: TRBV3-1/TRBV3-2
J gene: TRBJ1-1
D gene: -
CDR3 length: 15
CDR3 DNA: TGTGCCAGCAGTCCCGGACTAGGCGGAAACACTGAAGCTTTCTTT
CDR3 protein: CASSPGLGGNTEAFF

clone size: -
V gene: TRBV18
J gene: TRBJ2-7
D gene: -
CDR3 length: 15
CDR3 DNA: TGTGCCAGCTCCCCTGACAGAGGGGGGCACTACGAGCAGTACTTC
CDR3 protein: CASSPDRGGHYEQYF

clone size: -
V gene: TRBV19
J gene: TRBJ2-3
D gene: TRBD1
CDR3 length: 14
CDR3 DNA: TGTGCCAGTAGTCCGGGACAGGGAACAGATACGCAGTATTTT
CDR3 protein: CASSPGQGTDTQYF

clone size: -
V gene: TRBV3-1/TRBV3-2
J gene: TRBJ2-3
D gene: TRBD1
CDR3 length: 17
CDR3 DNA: TGTGCCAGCAGCCAAGATGTGGGACAGGGGGTAGGAGATACGCAGTATTTT
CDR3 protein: CASSQDVGQGVGDTQYF

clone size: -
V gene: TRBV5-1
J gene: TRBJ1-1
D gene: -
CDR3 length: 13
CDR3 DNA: TGCGCCAGCAGCTTGGAGGGGAACACTGAAGCTTTCTTT
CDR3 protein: CASSLEGNTEAFF

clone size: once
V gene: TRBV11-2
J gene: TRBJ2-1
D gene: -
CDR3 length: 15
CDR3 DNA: TGTGCCAGCAGCCAGGGCCACCCCTCCTACAATGAGCAGTTCTTC
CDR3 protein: CASSQGHPSYNEQFF

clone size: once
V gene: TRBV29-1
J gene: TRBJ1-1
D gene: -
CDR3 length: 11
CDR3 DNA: TGCAGCGTTGCTCGGAACACTGAAGCTTTCTTT
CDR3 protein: CSVARNTEAFF

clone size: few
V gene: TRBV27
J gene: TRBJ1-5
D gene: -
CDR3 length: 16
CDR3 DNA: TGTGCCAGCAGTCAAAGGGGTGGGGGAGGCAATCAGCCCCAGCATTTT
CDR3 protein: CASSQRGGGGNQPQHF

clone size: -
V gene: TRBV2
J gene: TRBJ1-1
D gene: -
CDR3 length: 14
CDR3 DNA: TGTGCCAGCACCCTAAGGGGGGTGAACACTGAAGCTTTCTTT
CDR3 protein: CASTLRGVNTEAFF

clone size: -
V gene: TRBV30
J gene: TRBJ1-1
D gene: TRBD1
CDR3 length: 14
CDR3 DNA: TGTGCCTGGAGTGTCGGACAGGGGAACACTGAAGCTTTCTTT
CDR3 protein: CAWSVGQGNTEAFF

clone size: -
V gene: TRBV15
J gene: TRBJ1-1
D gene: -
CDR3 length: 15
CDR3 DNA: TGTGCCACCAGCAGAGATATTACATCGTCCACTGAAGCTTTCTTT
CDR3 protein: CATSRDITSSTEAFF

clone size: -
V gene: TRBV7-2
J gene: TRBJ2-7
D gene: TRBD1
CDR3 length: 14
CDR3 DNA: TGTGCCAGCAGCACCGGGGACAGGGTTAGCGAGCAGTACTTC
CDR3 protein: CASSTGDRVSEQYF

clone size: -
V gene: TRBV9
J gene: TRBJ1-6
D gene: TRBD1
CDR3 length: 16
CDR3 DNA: TGTGCCAGCAGCCCCGGGACAGGGACTTACAATTCACCCCTCCACTTT
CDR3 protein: CASSPGTGTYNSPLHF

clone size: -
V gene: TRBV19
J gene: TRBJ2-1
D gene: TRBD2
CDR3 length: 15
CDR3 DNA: TGTGCCAGTAGTTCCGGGACTAGCGGGAAGTATGAGCAGTTCTTC
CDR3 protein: CASSSGTSGKYEQFF

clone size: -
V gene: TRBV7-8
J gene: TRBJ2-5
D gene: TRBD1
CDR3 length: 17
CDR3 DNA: TGTGCCAGCAGCTCCTTTGCAGCGGGACAGGGGTGGGAGACCCAGTACTTC
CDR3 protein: CASSSFAAGQGWETQYF

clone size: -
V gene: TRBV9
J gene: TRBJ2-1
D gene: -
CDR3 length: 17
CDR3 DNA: TGTGCCAGCAGCGTAGAAGGGGCGGGGGCGACTCAGAATGAGCAGTTCTTC
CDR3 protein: CASSVEGAGATQNEQFF

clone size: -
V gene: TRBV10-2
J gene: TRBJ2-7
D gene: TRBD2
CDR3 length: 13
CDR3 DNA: TGCGCCAGCTCTAGCGGGCGATCCTACGAGCAGTACTTC
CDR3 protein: CASSSGRSYEQYF

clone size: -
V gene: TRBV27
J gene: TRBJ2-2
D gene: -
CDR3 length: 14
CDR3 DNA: TGTGCCAGCAGTTTACGGTGGAACACCGGGGAGCTGTTTTTT
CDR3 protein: CASSLRWNTGELFF

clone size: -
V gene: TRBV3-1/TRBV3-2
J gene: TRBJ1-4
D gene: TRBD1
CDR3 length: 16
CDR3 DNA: TGTGCCAGCAGCCCACGGCCGGGACAGGGGGCTGAAAAACTGTTTTTT
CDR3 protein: CASSPRPGQGAEKLFF

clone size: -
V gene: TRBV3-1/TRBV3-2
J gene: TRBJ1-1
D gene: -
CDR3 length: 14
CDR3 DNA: TGTGCCAGCAGCCCTACTCCACAAGGAACTGAAGCTTTCTTT
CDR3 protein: CASSPTPQGTEAFF

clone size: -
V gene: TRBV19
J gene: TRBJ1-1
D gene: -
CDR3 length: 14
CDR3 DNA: TGTGCCAGTAGTATAGATCGTACAACTAGGAGAGCTTTCTTT
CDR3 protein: CASSIDRTTRRAFF

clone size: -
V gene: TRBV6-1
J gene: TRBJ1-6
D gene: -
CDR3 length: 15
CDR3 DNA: TGTGCCAGCAGTGAGGCGGATCCCAGGGGTTCACCCCTCCACTTT
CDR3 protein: CASSEADPRGSPLHF